This T cell receptor beta chain is from a study of cytomegalovirus exposure and HLA in healthy donors. This CDR3 region has 13 residues. Per germline, CDR1 SNHLY and CDR2 FYNNEI. Trimming stripped 3 bases from V and 8 bases from J, with 10 bases between. The primer mix had 60 Vbeta and 13 Jbeta primers. The table came from immunoSEQ multiplex PCR; TCRdb's copy has only in-frame clones and leaves some out. Of under 200,000 clones in the sample, roughly 82% were seen once. Sequencing used PBMCs. The rearrangement links TRBV2 to TRBJ1-4; D is uncertain. The receptor's source is a woman aged 45-65 years in good health and CMV-seropositive. In DNA form, the CDR3 reads TGTGCCAGCAGTGAGCGCGTATCGGAAAAACTGTTTTTT. Amino acid sequence: CASSERVSEKLFF. Full variable domain (outside the CDR3, taken from reference TRBV2 and TRBJ1-4): EPEVTQTPSHQVTQMGQEVILRCVPISNHLYFYWYRQILGQKVEFLVSFYNNEISEKSEIFDDQFSVERPDGSNFTLKIRSTKLEDSAMYFCASSERVSEKLFFGSGTQLSVL.